The next 22 T cell receptor beta chains were all read from a single sample in a study of blood T cells in healthy people across ages. A second PCR of roughly 7 to 11 cycles used a sample-barcoded 5' primer and a J-beta primer mix. In TCRdb, the 5' RACE reads were re-called with MiXCR into one record per CDR3 protein. In the table there are over 550,000 distinct CDR3 sequences, approximately 30% of which are singletons. Sequencing was performed on blood. The source is a woman of 80 years or more in good health.

As concerns this clonotype: A much larger clone differs from this one at a single base, so this may be a read error. The rearrangement joins TRBV29-1 to TRBJ2-5, with D perhaps matching TRBD1 or TRBD2 (5 bases each). Per the germline V gene, CDR1 is SQVTM and CDR2 is ANQGSEA. Trimming cost V 3 bases and J 13 bases, with 21 bases left between them. CDR3 length: 13 residues. The CDR3: CSVEGVRGGERYF. The CDR3 bases are TGCAGCGTTGAGGGGGTCCGAGGCGGAGAGCGGTACTTC.

Many counts were recorded for this clonotype. Here the CDR3 reads CAISELGDEQYF. The DNA of the CDR3 is TGTGCCATCAGTGAGTTAGGGGACGAGCAGTACTTC. This sequence joins TRBV10-3 and TRBJ2-7; D possibly corresponds to TRBD1 (5 bases). V was trimmed by 1 base and J by 5 bases, leaving 6 bases between them. CDR3 size: 12 residues. CDR1 ENHRY and CDR2 SYGVKD come from the germline V gene.

The chain recombines TRBV7-8 with TRBJ2-2; possible D gene TRBD1, 6 bases. V lost 5 bases and J lost 2, with 21 bases in between. Germline values: CDR1 SGHVS, CDR2 FQNEAQ. The CDR3 is 18 residues long. The CDR3 DNA reads as TGTGCCAGCAGCCCACACAGGGTGGATGGCCCTAACACCGGGGAGCTGTTTTTT. As protein: CASSPHRVDGPNTGELFF.

This clonotype occurred a few times. The chain uses TRBV7-9 and TRBJ1-1; D is unresolved. The CDR3 is 14 residues long. V was pared by 5 bases and J by 0 bases, with 10 bases between. The germline gives CDR1 SEHNR, CDR2 FQNEAQ (reference sequence). CDR3 bases: TGTGCCAGCAGCCGTGGGTTTATGAACACTGAAGCTTTCTTT. Translated: CASSRGFMNTEAFF.

A note on this clonotype: This clone may be a read error of a much larger clone one base away. The chain couples TRBV6-1 to TRBJ1-5; D gene ambiguous. CDR1 and CDR2 from the germline V gene are MNHNS and SASEGT. The CDR3 sequence is 13 residues long. The V end lost 10 bases, the J end lost 3 bases, and 13 bases lay between the germline ends. CDR3 nucleotide sequence: TGTGCCACCCTTGGGGAGAACAATCAGCCCCAGCATTTT. Translating gives CATLGENNQPQHF.

Regarding this clonotype: Just one base apart from a much larger clone, this may be a read error. This rearrangement joins TRBV29-1 to TRBJ2-5; D gene ambiguous. From germline, CDR1 is SQVTM and CDR2 ANQGSEA. V gave up 2 bases and J gave up 5 bases, with 15 bases separating them. The CDR3 is 14 residues long. The CDR3 spells CSVEKFDGGETQYF. CDR3 in DNA: TGCAGCGTTGAAAAGTTCGACGGTGGGGAGACCCAGTACTTC. The full variable domain, in which reference TRBV29-1 and TRBJ2-5 provide the parts outside the CDR3, is SAVISQKPSRDICQRGTSLTIQCQVDSQVTMMFWYRQQPGQSLTLIATANQGSEATYESGFVIDKFPISRPNLTFSTLTVSNMSPEDSSIYLCSVEKFDGGETQYFGPGTRLLVL.

This clonotype was recorded once. A single base separates this from a much larger clone, so it may be a read error. The V gene is TRBV7-9, the J gene TRBJ2-4; D uncertain. This CDR3 is 13 amino acids long. Per the germline V gene, CDR1 is SEHNR and CDR2 is FQNEAQ (reference sequence). V shed 1 base and J shed 8 bases, with 9 bases lying between them. As DNA, the CDR3 is TGTGCCAGCAGCTTAGTACCCGGATACATTCAGTACTTC. Its translation: CASSLVPGYIQYF.

This clonotype was detected a few times. V is TRBV7-3 and J is TRBJ1-1; the D gene is possibly TRBD1 (5 bases). Germline V lookup: CDR1 SGHTA, CDR2 FQGTGA. CDR3 length equals 12 residues. V lost 3 bases and J 6 bases, leaving 8 bases between the germline ends. For the CDR3, the DNA is TGTGCCAGCAGCTTTCAGGGTTCTGAAGCTTTCTTT. It is translated as CASSFQGSEAFF.

Many counts were recorded for this clonotype. The chain recombines TRBV5-1 with TRBJ2-7; 7 nucleotides agree with TRBD1. Per germline, CDR1 SGHRS and CDR2 YFSETQ. This CDR3 comprises 14 residues. V lost 4 bases to trimming and J lost 4 bases; unmatched junction nucleotides: 8. The CDR3 DNA follows: TGCGCCAGCAGCCTTGACAGGGCGAATTACGAGCAGTACTTC. The encoded protein is CASSLDRANYEQYF.

This clonotype came up a few times. V gene TRBV7-3 combines with J gene TRBJ2-3, with a tentative D call TRBD1 (5 bases). In germline, CDR1 is SGHTA, CDR2 FQGTGA. The CDR3 extends over 15 amino acids. Trimming removed 2 bases at V and 3 bases at J, with 12 bases between. The CDR3 DNA is TGTGCCAGCAGCTTAGCAGGGTTGGGGACAGATACGCAGTATTTT. This codes for CASSLAGLGTDTQYF.

V and J are TRBV6-4 and TRBJ2-3; 14 bases fit TRBD2. Per germline, CDR1 MRHNA and CDR2 SNTAGT. The CDR3 runs 14 residues. Trimming took 6 bases from V and 5 from J; bases not matched to a gene: 1. The CDR3 DNA is TGTGCCAGCAGGGGGACTAGCGGGGGAGATACGCAGTATTTT. Its protein is CASRGTSGGDTQYF.

Details on this clonotype: A much larger clone lies a single base off, so this may be a read error. J is TRBJ2-3 and V is TRBV19; TRBD2 aligns across 7 bases. This CDR3 is 15 amino acids long. Germline values: CDR1 LNHDA, CDR2 SQIVND (reference sequence). CDR3 loop: CTSSPLGGPTDTQYF. In DNA form, the CDR3 reads TGTACCAGTAGTCCCCTGGGAGGGCCCACAGATACGCAGTATTTT.

The chain recombines TRBV15 with TRBJ1-1, with a weak D call TRBD1 (5 bases). V lost 0 bases, J lost 0 bases, and 29 bases lay in between. This CDR3 comprises 22 residues. The germline CDR1 and CDR2 sequences are LNHNV and YYDKDF (reference sequence). CDR3 region: CATSRDLRGLPGAGPMNTEAFF. The CDR3 bases are TGTGCCACCAGCAGAGATCTGAGGGGACTTCCTGGTGCGGGTCCTATGAACACTGAAGCTTTCTTT.

This clonotype has a count of ten or more. The genes are TRBV5-6 and TRBJ1-2; D possibly corresponds to TRBD1 (6 bases). Trimming stripped 4 bases from V and 0 bases from J, with 13 bases between. Looked up from germline, CDR1 is SGHDT and CDR2 is YYEEEE. The CDR3 contains 15 residues. The CDR3 loop reads CASSPKDRPNYGYTF. The CDR3, as DNA: TGTGCCAGCAGCCCCAAGGACAGACCTAACTATGGCTACACCTTC.

Notes on this clonotype: A read error may explain this, as a much larger clone is one base away. V is TRBV7-6 and J is TRBJ2-3; possible D gene TRBD1, 6 bases. This CDR3 spans 17 amino acids. Per the germline V gene, CDR1 is SGHVS and CDR2 is FNYEAQ. This CDR3 is CASSLADSLRGTDAQYF. CDR3 nucleotide sequence: TGTGCCAGCAGCTTAGCGGACAGCCTCCGTGGAACAGATGCGCAGTATTTT.

The table lists this clonotype with many counts. The rearrangement links TRBV7-2 to TRBJ2-7; D possibly corresponds to TRBD1 (6 bases). Germline values: CDR1 SGHTA, CDR2 FQGNSA. The CDR3 extends over 15 amino acids. V shed 4 bases and J shed 3 bases, with 16 bases lying between them. In DNA form, the CDR3 reads TGTGCCAGCAGCTCGGAGGACAGACATGTCTACGAGCAGTACTTC. Protein sequence: CASSSEDRHVYEQYF.

This clonotype was detected once. A clone one base away is much larger, so this may be a read error. The gene calls are TRBV5-1 and TRBJ2-3; TRBD2 aligns across 13 bases. The CDR3 length is 15 residues. Germline V CDR1 and CDR2: SGHRS, YFSETQ. The CDR3 spells CASSSLAGGADTRYF. CDR3 nucleotide sequence: TGCGCCAGCAGCTCACTAGCGGGGGGGGCAGATACGCGGTATTTT.

This clonotype was found a few times. The rearrangement links TRBV19 to TRBJ2-7; TRBD2 is a possible D gene (5 bases). The CDR3 runs to 18 residues. Germline CDR1 reads LNHDA; CDR2 reads SQIVND (reference sequence). Trimming shortened V by 6 bases and J by 0 bases, and 24 bases separated the two germline ends. CDR3 in amino acids: CASSPTGSRAALSYEQYF. In DNA form, the CDR3 reads TGTGCCAGTAGCCCCACGGGGTCTCGAGCAGCCCTCTCCTACGAGCAGTACTTC.

Remarks on this clonotype: A much larger clone differs from this one at a single base, so this may be a read error. This chain uses TRBV20-1 with TRBJ2-3; TRBD2 matches 10 bases. The germline V gene encodes CDR1 DFQATT and CDR2 SNEGSKA (reference sequence). The V segment lost 2 bases and the J segment 0 bases; nucleotides outside the gene matches: 2. The CDR3 has 15 amino acids. Here the CDR3 reads CSARPAGGSTDTQYF. Here the CDR3 DNA reads TGCAGTGCTAGACCAGCGGGGGGGAGCACAGATACGCAGTATTTT.

Of note for this clonotype: A much larger clone is a single base away; this may be a read error. The V and J genes are TRBV20-1 and TRBJ2-3; D gene ambiguous. There are 14 residues in the CDR3. Trimming left V 2 bases short and J 1 base short, with 10 bases between. Germline V gene lookup returns CDR1 DFQATT and CDR2 SNEGSKA (reference sequence). CDR3 protein: CSARSPTRTDTQYF. CDR3 coding DNA: TGCAGTGCTAGAAGTCCGACCCGCACAGATACGCAGTATTTT.

As DNA, the CDR3 is TGCAGCGTTGGGGTAGCCTCCTACGAGCAGTACTTC. As protein: CSVGVASYEQYF. The V and J genes are TRBV29-1 and TRBJ2-7; D call uncertain. The length of the CDR3 is 12 residues. Germline V CDR1 and CDR2: SQVTM, ANQGSEA. With 4 bases removed from V and 0 bases from J, the gap between germline ends came to 7 bases.

This clonotype appeared many times. V and J are TRBV2 and TRBJ2-3; 7 positions match TRBD2. V shed 8 bases and J 0 bases; nucleotides not matched to a gene: 8. The germline gives CDR1 SNHLY, CDR2 FYNNEI. This CDR3 has 15 residues. CDR3 loop: CASETGGDSTDTQYF. The CDR3 bases are TGTGCCAGCGAGACGGGGGGTGATAGCACAGATACGCAGTATTTT.